The clone carrying this T cell receptor beta chain was detected ten times or more. Its specificity is not known. TCRdb passed the RT-PCR reads through MiXCR, listing each CDR3 protein once. Among 710,000 or so distinct CDR3 sequences listed, 15% to 18% were seen once. This specimen comes from a study of response to subunit inactivated influenza vaccine. Study findings and constraints: Researchers suggested that each seasonal influenza vaccination recruits few new T cells.

The CDR3 contains 13 residues. After removal of 4 bases from V and 4 bases from J, the junction contained 3 bases not matched to a gene. The germline CDR1 and CDR2 sequences are SGHDT and YYEEEE. The receptor was derived from a man in his fifties who received an inactivated influenza vaccine. The sample was PBMCs from blood, taken roughly 12 days after vaccination. The genes are TRBV5-6 and TRBJ1-2; 8 bases line up with TRBD1. DNA of the CDR3: TGTGCCAGCAGCATGGACAGGGTCTATGGCTACACCTTC. It specifies CASSMDRVYGYTF. The variable domain in full, completed from reference TRBV5-6 and TRBJ1-2, reads DAGVTQSPTHLIKTRGQQVTLRCSPKSGHDTVSWYQQALGQGPQFIFQYYEEEERQRGNFPDRFSGHQFPNYSSELNVNALLLGDSALYLCASSMDRVYGYTFGSGTRLTVV.